This T cell receptor beta chain emerged from a study of blood T cell repertoires in COVID-19. Study information: T cells, B-cell-depleted T cells, or PBMCs provided the cDNA or gDNA that served as material.

The method was immunoSEQ multiplex PCR; TCRdb's version includes in-frame clones alone and lacks a portion of them. The sample contains over 200,000 clones, over 70% of which appear only once. This clone has just one count. V was cut by 2 bases and J by 0 bases, with 10 bases left in between. This CDR3 spans 16 amino acids. The germline V gene has CDR1 SGHAT and CDR2 FQNNGV. The TCR sequence derives from a woman between 45 and 60 years old with acute or convalescent COVID-19. The chain recombines TRBV11-2 with TRBJ2-2; TRBD2 is a possible D gene (5 bases). The sequenced sample consisted of peripheral blood. The DNA for the CDR3 is TGTGCCAGCAGCTTATGGCAACTAGCGAACACCGGGGAGCTGTTTTTT. The encoded protein is CASSLWQLANTGELFF. The complete variable domain, with remaining parts taken from reference TRBV11-2 and TRBJ2-2, reads EAGVAQSPRYKIIEKRQSVAFWCNPISGHATLYWYQQILGQGPKLLIQFQNNGVVDDSQLPKDRFSAERLKGVDSTLKIQPAKLEDSAVYLCASSLWQLANTGELFFGEGSRLTVL.